Here is one T cell receptor (beta chain) with its context. What it binds is not known. Germline CDR1 MGHDK, CDR2 SYGVNS. V was clipped by 1 base and J by 2 bases, with 14 bases between them. The CDR3 sequence is 16 residues long. The sample comes from a study of shared clonotypes between healthy human individuals. General study results and limits: Researchers found naive subsets generally carried larger estimated richness than memory subsets.

The data were produced by immunoSEQ multiplex PCR, yet TCRdb's version contains in-frame clones alone and is incomplete. The data show under 1,100,000 clones, about three quarters seen once. Material for sequencing was memory CD4+ T cells sorted from blood. Subset reported: CD45RA-negative fraction. The rearrangement uses TRBV25-1 and TRBJ2-5; D gene ambiguous. The clonotype originates from a man younger than 30 in good health. CDR3 nucleotides: TGTGCCAGCAGTGAATCTCGAGGACCCTCACAAGAGACCCAGTACTTC. Its translation: CASSESRGPSQETQYF.